This TCR beta chain was sequenced in a study of T-cell reconstitution after alpha-beta-depleted transplantation in children (dated by TCRdb to about 2016). Turning to the overall study: T-cell immune reconstitution after TCRalphabeta/CD19-depleted allogeneic hematopoietic cell transplantation in children was quantitatively tracked in the study by means of TCR repertoire profiling.

In this sample, this clonotype turned up a few times. It lacks a known antigen. No much larger clone is present one base from it, and per-base qualities are unavailable. The library was built by means of PCR. Sequencing instrument: Illumina HiSeq 2500. To normalize quantification of the TCRbeta repertoire, the TCR libraries were built with molecular barcoding that relied on unique molecular identifiers. Through fastp at Q25 and MiXCR, TCRdb rebuilt clones from the public reads, retaining in-frame beta chains. Every CDR3 protein is listed once, alongside the most common genes and DNA of its rows. For this sample the table gives approximately 400,000 distinct CDR3 sequences, of which 9.5% to 13% were detected only once. Of the sample, about 5% falls within the top ten clones. Sequenced material: PBMCs from the stem cell graft donor, taken from the stem cell graft. The sequence came from a human donor who donated a stem cell graft to a child with acute myeloid leukemia.

The encoded CDR3 is CASSATGGGDEGYTF. The nucleotide sequence reads TGTGCCAGCAGCGCCACGGGAGGGGGGGACGAGGGCTACACCTTC. Recombination joined TRBV7-6 with TRBJ1-2, with a tentative D gene TRBD1 over 6 matching bases. The trim is 5 bases for V and 8 bases for J, with a gap of 21 bases between the germline ends. CDR1 SGHVS and CDR2 FNYEAQ were looked up in the germline V gene. The CDR3 goes from the cysteine to the phenylalanine over 15 residues. CDR3 DNA only is kept here, 45 bases in frame from base 1.